These T cell receptor beta chains were read from a single sample in a study of PD-1 blockade in classical Hodgkin lymphoma. Profiled with immunoSEQ multiplex PCR; TCRdb holds only in-frame clones, not every one. The table has 26,000 or so clones, 65% to 80% seen once. This sample comprised CD4+ T cells from blood, obtained at baseline. These receptors were taken from a human donor with classical Hodgkin lymphoma. Both conserved end residues are part of each CDR3. Each record gives: D gene, clone size, J gene, V gene, CDR3 length, CDR3 DNA, CDR3 protein. A D gene is named only where the DNA matches it firmly. The size entry is marked missing in some rows and otherwise reads once, few, many or a size class.

TRBD1,-,TRBJ2-7,TRBV28,15,TGTGCCAGCAGTTCCCGGGACAGGGGATTCTACGAGCAGTACTTC,CASSSRDRGFYEQYF
-,-,TRBJ1-2,TRBV7-2,12,TGTGCCAGCAGCTTAGATACCTATGGCTACACCTTC,CASSLDTYGYTF
TRBD1,-,TRBJ1-4,TRBV7-2,15,TGTGCCAGCAGCTTAGGTCAGGGGGTTAATGAAAAACTGTTTTTT,CASSLGQGVNEKLFF
TRBD1,-,TRBJ1-3,TRBV7-7,15,TGTGCCAGCAGCCCGAGCCGGGACAGGGGAAACACCATATATTTT,CASSPSRDRGNTIYF
TRBD1,-,TRBJ1-2,TRBV6-1,14,TGTGCCAGCATTGGGACAGGCGGACTCTATGGCTACACCTTC,CASIGTGGLYGYTF
TRBD2,-,TRBJ2-7,TRBV29-1,13,TGCAGCGGTGTGCGGGGGAGCGAGGGCGAGCAGTACTTC,CSGVRGSEGEQYF
-,-,TRBJ1-3,TRBV5-5,15,TGTGCCAGCAGCTTTTACGGGACCCAAGGAAACACCATATATTTT,CASSFYGTQGNTIYF
-,-,TRBJ1-3,TRBV30,14,TGTGCCTGGAGTACGGTTTTTGGGGGAAACACCATATATTTT,CAWSTVFGGNTIYF
-,-,TRBJ1-1,TRBV9,14,TGTGCCAGCAGCGTAGTCTCAGGGAACACTGAAGCTTTCTTT,CASSVVSGNTEAFF
-,few,TRBJ1-5,TRBV7-2,14,TGTGCCAGCAGCTTACTAGGGAATGGTCAGCCCCAGCATTTT,CASSLLGNGQPQHF
-,-,TRBJ2-1,TRBV4-3,14,TGCGCCAGCAGCCAAGATCTTCGCGGCGGGACGGGGATCTTC,CASSQDLRGGTGIF
-,-,TRBJ1-6,TRBV7-3,14,TGTGCCAGCAGCTTAACTGGGGATAATTCACCCCTCCACTTT,CASSLTGDNSPLHF
-,-,TRBJ2-3,TRBV28,14,TGTGCCAGCAGTTTTGGACTTAACACAGATACGCAGTATTTT,CASSFGLNTDTQYF